The entry that follows covers one T cell receptor (beta chain) sequence. Clones were sequenced by immunoSEQ multiplex PCR, and TCRdb holds only the in-frame ones, with some missing. Found here are 110,000 or so clones, around 89% of them singletons; the top ten hold approximately 4.5%. This CDR3 contains 15 residues. Germline V gene data show CDR1 as SGHTA and CDR2 as FQGNSA. The junction had 16 bases not matched to a gene; V was cut back by 3 bases and J by 14 bases. This sample is drawn from a study of blood T cell repertoires in COVID-19. Sequenced input: peripheral blood. V usage is TRBV7-2 and J usage is TRBJ1-2, with 9 bases identical to TRBD1. This TCR was sampled from a woman aged 45-65 years with acute or convalescent COVID-19. The chain's CDR3 is CASSLSPGTGLQLTF. The CDR3 nucleotides read TGTGCCAGCAGCTTGTCCCCGGGGACAGGGTTACAATTAACCTTC.